A selection of T cell receptor beta chains follows, all from one sample in a study of shared clonotypes between healthy human individuals. Assay used: immunoSEQ multiplex PCR; TCRdb lists only in-frame clones, some missing. The data hold over 1.4 million clones, with more than 95% observed a single time. Sequencing was performed on naive CD4+ T cells sorted from blood. The receptors shown here come from a man between 25 and 39 years old in good health. Each CDR3 is given with its conserved first and last residue. A D gene is named only where the DNA matches it firmly.

D,V,J,length,CDR3,DNA
-,TRBV6-5,TRBJ2-2,13,CASSSRLAGELFF,TGTGCCAGCAGTTCCAGACTAGCCGGGGAGCTGTTTTTT
TRBD2,TRBV7-9,TRBJ2-3,16,CASSLGLAGGADTQYF,TGTGCCAGCAGCTTAGGCCTAGCGGGAGGGGCAGATACGCAGTATTTT
-,TRBV2,TRBJ2-1,15,CASSGDMIEVNEQFF,TGTGCCAGCAGTGGGGACATGATCGAGGTCAATGAGCAGTTCTTC
TRBD1,TRBV2,TRBJ1-1,15,CASSVRDRVYTEAFF,TGTGCCAGCAGTGTCCGGGACAGAGTTTACACTGAAGCTTTCTTT
TRBD2,TRBV30,TRBJ2-3,18,CAWSLGITSGVSTDTQYF,TGTGCCTGGAGTCTAGGGATTACTAGCGGGGTTAGCACAGATACGCAGTATTTT
-,TRBV27,TRBJ2-2,14,CASSLWSGTGELFF,TGTGCCAGCAGTTTATGGTCAGGGACCGGGGAGCTGTTTTTT
-,TRBV5-1,TRBJ1-1,14,CASSPDRLNTEAFF,TGCGCCAGCAGCCCGGACAGATTGAACACTGAAGCTTTCTTT
TRBD1,TRBV18,TRBJ2-7,15,CASSSWDRGQYEQYF,TGTGCCAGCTCAAGCTGGGACAGGGGGCAATACGAGCAGTACTTC
-,TRBV7-6,TRBJ1-2,16,CASSLEFGRKDYGYTF,TGTGCCAGCAGCTTAGAGTTTGGCAGGAAAGACTATGGCTACACCTTC
TRBD2,TRBV18,TRBJ2-4,17,CASSPRQLASGKVIQYF,TGTGCCAGCTCACCACGCCAACTCGCTAGCGGGAAGGTCATTCAGTACTTC
-,TRBV18,TRBJ1-2,14,CASSPVAVDHGYTF,TGTGCCAGCTCACCAGTAGCAGTAGACCATGGCTACACCTTC